These 3 T cell receptor beta chains were all obtained from the same sample, sequenced in a study of regulatory T cells in long-lasting Graves disease. Researchers made TCR beta libraries by using iRepertoire HTBI primers and running Arm-PCR on CDR3 regions. TCRdb analysed the multiplex PCR reads with MiXCR anew, one entry per CDR3 protein. The sample shows about 470,000 distinct CDR3 sequences, more than 20% of them seen only once. The time point: persistent/refractory GD, antithyroid drugs over 5 years with positive TRAb. Extracted RNA from PBMCs served as the source of the TCR library. The material was peripheral blood mononuclear cells (PBMCs), obtained when the disease was refractory, from a patient treated with antithyroid drugs. The receptors here all came from a female donor with Graves disease.

Ten or more counts support this clonotype. This chain connects TRBV27 to TRBJ2-3, with a weak D call TRBD1 (5 bases). The germline V gene has CDR1 MNHEY and CDR2 SMNVEV (reference sequence). V was trimmed by 1 base and J by 2 bases, leaving 7 bases between them. The CDR3 is 14 residues long. The CDR3 nucleotides are TGTGCCAGCAGTTTATACAGGCCCACAGATACGCAGTATTTT. Protein: CASSLYRPTDTQYF.

This clonotype was counted ten times or more. The chain recombines TRBV28 with TRBJ2-7, with D perhaps TRBD1 or TRBD2 (5 bases each). Trimming left V 2 bases short and J 5 bases short, with 10 bases between. This CDR3 contains 13 residues. Germline V CDR1 and CDR2: MDHEN, SYDVKM. CDR3: CASSLLGGNEQYF. In DNA form, the CDR3 reads TGTGCCAGCAGTTTACTTGGGGGAAACGAGCAGTACTTC. Full variable domain (missing parts from reference TRBV28 and TRBJ2-7): DVKVTQSSRYLVKRTGEKVFLECVQDMDHENMFWYRQDPGLGLRLIYFSYDVKMKEKGDIPEGYSVSREKKERFSLILESASTNQTSMYLCASSLLGGNEQYFGPGTRLTVT.

This clonotype was observed a handful of times. The rearrangement joins TRBV6-9 to TRBJ2-2; D is ambiguous. CDR1 is MNHGY, CDR2 SVAAGI, per germline. CDR3 length equals 15 residues. V lost 3 bases and J lost 2, with 10 bases in between. This CDR3 reads CASSYENSNTGELFF. CDR3 bases: TGTGCCAGCAGTTACGAGAACAGTAACACCGGGGAGCTGTTTTTT.